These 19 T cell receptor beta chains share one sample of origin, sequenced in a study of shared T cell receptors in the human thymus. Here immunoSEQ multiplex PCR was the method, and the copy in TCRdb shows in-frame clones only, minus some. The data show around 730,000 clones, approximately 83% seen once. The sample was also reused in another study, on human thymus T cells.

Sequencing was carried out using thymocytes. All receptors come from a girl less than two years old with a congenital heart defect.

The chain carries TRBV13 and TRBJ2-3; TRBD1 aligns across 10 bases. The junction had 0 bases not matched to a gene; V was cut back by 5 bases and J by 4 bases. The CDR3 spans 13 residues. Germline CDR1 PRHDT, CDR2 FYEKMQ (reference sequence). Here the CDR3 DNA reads TGTGCCAGCAGCGGGACAGGGGCAGATACGCAGTATTTT. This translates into CASSGTGADTQYF.

The CDR3 protein is CASTQVIQGNEQFF. The DNA of the CDR3 is TGCGCCAGCACTCAGGTGATACAGGGAAATGAGCAGTTCTTC. V is TRBV23-1 and J is TRBJ2-1; tentatively, D is TRBD1 (6 bases). TRBV23-1 falls under the ORF class, with uncertain function. The ends were cut back, 7 bases at V and 7 bases at J, with 17 bases in the middle. CDR3 length: 14 residues.

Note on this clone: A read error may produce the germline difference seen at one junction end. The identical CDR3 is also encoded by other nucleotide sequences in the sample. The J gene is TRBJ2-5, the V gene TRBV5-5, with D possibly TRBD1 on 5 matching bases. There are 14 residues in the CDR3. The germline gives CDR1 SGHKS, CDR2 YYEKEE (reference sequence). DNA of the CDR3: TGCGCCAGCAGTTTACACAGGTCCCAAGAGACCCAGTACTTC. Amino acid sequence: CASSLHRSQETQYF.

This CDR3 is CASRTTGGWETQYF. In DNA form, the CDR3 reads TGTGCCAGCAGGACTACAGGGGGCTGGGAGACCCAGTACTTC. The J gene is TRBJ2-5, the V gene TRBV28; 9 positions agree with TRBD1. Germline V CDR1 and CDR2: MDHEN, SYDVKM. The CDR3 consists of 14 residues. J was trimmed by 5 bases and V by 6 bases; bases with no gene match: 7.

CDR3 coding DNA: TGCGCCAGCAGCCAGCGGACAGGGGACACTGAAGCTTTCTTT. It encodes CASSQRTGDTEAFF. This sequence joins TRBV4-1 and TRBJ1-1; TRBD1 aligns across 9 bases. The CDR3 sequence is 14 residues long. The germline V gene encodes CDR1 MGHRA and CDR2 YSYEKL. V lost 3 bases and J lost 3; bases outside the gene matches: 2.

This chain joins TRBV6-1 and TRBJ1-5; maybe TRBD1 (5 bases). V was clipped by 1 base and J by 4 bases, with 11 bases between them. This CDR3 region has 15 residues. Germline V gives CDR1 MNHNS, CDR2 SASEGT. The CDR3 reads CASSEGAQANQPQHF. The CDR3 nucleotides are TGTGCCAGCAGTGAAGGAGCACAGGCAAATCAGCCCCAGCATTTT.

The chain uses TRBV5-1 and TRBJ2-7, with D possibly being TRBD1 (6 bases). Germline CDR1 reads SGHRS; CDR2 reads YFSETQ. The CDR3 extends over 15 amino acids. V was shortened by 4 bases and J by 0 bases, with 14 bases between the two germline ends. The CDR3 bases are TGCGCCAGCAGCGCGGACAGAAATAGCTCCTACGAGCAGTACTTC. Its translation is CASSADRNSSYEQYF.

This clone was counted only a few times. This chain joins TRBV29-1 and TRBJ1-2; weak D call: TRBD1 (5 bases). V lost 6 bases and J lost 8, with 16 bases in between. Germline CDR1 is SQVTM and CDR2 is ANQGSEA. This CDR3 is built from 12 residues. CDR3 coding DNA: TGCAGCGTACCTGACAGATCCACCGGCTACACCTTC. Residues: CSVPDRSTGYTF.

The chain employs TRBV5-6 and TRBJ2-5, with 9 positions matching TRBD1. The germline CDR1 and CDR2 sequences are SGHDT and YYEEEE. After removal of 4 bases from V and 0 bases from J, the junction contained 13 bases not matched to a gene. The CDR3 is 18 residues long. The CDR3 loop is CASSPNRGPSWYQETQYF. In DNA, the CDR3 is TGTGCCAGCAGCCCCAACAGGGGGCCCTCTTGGTACCAAGAGACCCAGTACTTC.

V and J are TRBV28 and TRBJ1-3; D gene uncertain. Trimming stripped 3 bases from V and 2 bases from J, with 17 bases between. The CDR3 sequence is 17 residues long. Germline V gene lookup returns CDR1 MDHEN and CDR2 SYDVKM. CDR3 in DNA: TGTGCCAGCAGTTTTAGGCCAACCGGGTCTGCTGGAAACACCATATATTTT. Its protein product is CASSFRPTGSAGNTIYF.

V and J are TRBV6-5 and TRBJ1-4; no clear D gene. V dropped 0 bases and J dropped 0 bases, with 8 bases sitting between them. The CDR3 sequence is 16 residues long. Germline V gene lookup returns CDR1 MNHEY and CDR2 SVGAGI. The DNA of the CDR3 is TGTGCCAGCAGTTACTCGTATCGGGCAACTAATGAAAAACTGTTTTTT. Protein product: CASSYSYRATNEKLFF.

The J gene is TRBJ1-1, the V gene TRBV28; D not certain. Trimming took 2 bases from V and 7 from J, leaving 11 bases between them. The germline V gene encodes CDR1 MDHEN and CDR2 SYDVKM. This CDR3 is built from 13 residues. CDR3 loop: CASSLIPYLEAFF. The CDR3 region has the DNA TGTGCCAGCAGTTTAATTCCCTACCTTGAAGCTTTCTTT.

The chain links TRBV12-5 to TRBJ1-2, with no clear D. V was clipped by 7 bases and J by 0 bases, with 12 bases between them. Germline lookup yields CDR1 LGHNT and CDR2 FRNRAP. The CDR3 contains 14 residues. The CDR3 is CASVGGTTNYGYTF. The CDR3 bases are TGTGCTAGTGTTGGCGGCACAACTAACTATGGCTACACCTTC.

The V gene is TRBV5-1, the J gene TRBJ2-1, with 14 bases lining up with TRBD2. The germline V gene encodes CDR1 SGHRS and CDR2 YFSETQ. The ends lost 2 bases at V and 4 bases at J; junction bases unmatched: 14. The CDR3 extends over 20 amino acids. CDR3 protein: CASSFPGGQGLAGEYNEQFF. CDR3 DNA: TGCGCCAGCAGCTTCCCAGGCGGCCAGGGACTAGCGGGAGAGTACAATGAGCAGTTCTTC.

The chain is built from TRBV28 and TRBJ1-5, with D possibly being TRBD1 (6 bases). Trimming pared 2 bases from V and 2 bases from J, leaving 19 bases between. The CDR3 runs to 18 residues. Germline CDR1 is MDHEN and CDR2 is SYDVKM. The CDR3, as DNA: TGTGCCAGCAGTTTAGGGCAAGTATTCAGGGGTGGCAATCAGCCCCAGCATTTT. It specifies CASSLGQVFRGGNQPQHF.

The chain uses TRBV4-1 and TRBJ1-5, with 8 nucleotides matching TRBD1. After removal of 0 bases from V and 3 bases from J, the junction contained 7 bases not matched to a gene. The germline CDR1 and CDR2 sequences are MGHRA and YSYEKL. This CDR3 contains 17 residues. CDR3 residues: CASSQDLGDRPNQPQHF. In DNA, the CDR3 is TGCGCCAGCAGCCAAGATCTGGGGGACAGGCCCAATCAGCCCCAGCATTTT.

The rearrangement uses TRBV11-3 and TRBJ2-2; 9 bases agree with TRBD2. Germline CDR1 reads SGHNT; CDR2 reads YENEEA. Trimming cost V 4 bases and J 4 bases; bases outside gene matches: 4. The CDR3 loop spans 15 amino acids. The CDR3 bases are TGTGCCAGCAGCTATGGGACTAGCAGCACCGGGGAGCTGTTTTTT. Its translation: CASSYGTSSTGELFF.

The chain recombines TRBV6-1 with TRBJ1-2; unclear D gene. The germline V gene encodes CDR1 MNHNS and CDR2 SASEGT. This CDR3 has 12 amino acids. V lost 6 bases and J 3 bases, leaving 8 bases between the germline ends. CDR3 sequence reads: CASSEGDYGYTF. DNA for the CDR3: TGTGCCAGCAGCGAGGGAGACTATGGCTACACCTTC.

The CDR3 DNA sequence: TGTGCCAGCAGTCCCCAGGGCTCTCCCTACGAGCAGTACTTC. As protein: CASSPQGSPYEQYF. This chain uses TRBV28 with TRBJ2-7, with D possibly being TRBD1 (5 bases). Trimming left V 5 bases short and J 2 bases short, with 13 bases between. The CDR3 has 14 amino acids. Germline V CDR1 and CDR2: MDHEN, SYDVKM.